Below are 15 T cell receptor beta chains sequenced from a single sample in a study of shared clonotypes between healthy human individuals (TCRdb year 2020). Library preparation employed the immunoSEQ multiplex PCR assay. TCRdb's version of the immuneACCESS table is confined to in-frame rearrangements and falls short of the full clone set. An unresolved V gene accounts for under half of the shortfall where checked; the remainder is of unknown origin. The sample records fewer than 850,000 clones, 90% of which are singletons. 30% to 40% of the sample is held by the ten biggest clonotypes. Sequenced: memory CD8+ T cells from PBMCs. The cell subset or site label corresponds to: CD45RO+ cells pooled with CCR7-negative TemRA cells. The receptors originated from a man between 18 and 29 years old in good health. Some clones in this sample may be carry-over from other donors' samples.

The J gene is TRBJ2-1, the V gene TRBV9; D possibly uses TRBD1 or TRBD2 (5 bases each). The CDR3 extends over 15 amino acids. Trimming left V 4 bases short and J 5 bases short, with 16 bases between. The germline V gene encodes CDR1 SGDLS and CDR2 YYNGEE. The CDR3 region has the DNA TGTGCCAGCAGCTTTTTAGCCGGGACCCACAATGAGCAGTTCTTC. Its translation is CASSFLAGTHNEQFF.

The chain recombines TRBV11-2 with TRBJ2-7; D is perhaps TRBD1 or TRBD2 (6 bases each). This CDR3 has 15 residues. The V end was cut by 6 bases, the J end by 2 bases, with 17 bases between. Looked up from germline, CDR1 is SGHAT and CDR2 is FQNNGV. CDR3 DNA: TGTGCCAGCAGTAATACAGGGACTGGTGCCTACGAGCAGTACTTC. Translation gives CASSNTGTGAYEQYF.

This chain links TRBV5-1 with TRBJ2-2; D ambiguous. V was pared by 1 base and J by 6 bases, with 7 bases between. The CDR3 runs to 13 residues. Germline V gives CDR1 SGHRS, CDR2 YFSETQ. The CDR3 here is CASSLLSPGELFF. In DNA form, the CDR3 reads TGCGCCAGCAGCTTGCTCTCCCCCGGGGAGCTGTTTTTT.

The gene calls are TRBV11-2 and TRBJ2-4; the match to TRBD1 covers 7 bases. Trimming took 3 bases from V and 2 from J; bases not matched to a gene: 7. The V gene's germline CDR1 is SGHAT and CDR2 FQNNGV. There are 16 residues in the CDR3. The CDR3 is CASSLNLQGTKNIQYF. In DNA, the CDR3 is TGTGCCAGCAGCTTGAATTTACAGGGGACCAAAAACATTCAGTACTTC.

The gene calls are TRBV27 and TRBJ2-7, with TRBD2 matching 8 bases. Unmatched junction bases numbered 10, after V lost 6 bases and J lost 3 bases. The CDR3 sequence is 15 residues long. Per the germline V gene, CDR1 is MNHEY and CDR2 is SMNVEV (reference sequence). CDR3 DNA sequence: TGTGCCAGCAGGCTACTAGCGGCGACTCGCTACGAGCAGTACTTC. Its translation is CASRLLAATRYEQYF.

The chain links TRBV6-1 to TRBJ2-5; D is uncertain. Trimming removed 8 bases from V and 4 bases from J, with 8 bases in between. CDR1 and CDR2 (germline): MNHNS, SASEGT. This CDR3 is built from 11 residues. The CDR3 loop is CASRTAETQYF. CDR3 sequence (DNA): TGTGCCAGCCGAACAGCAGAGACCCAGTACTTC.

The chain employs TRBV4-1 and TRBJ1-1; D possibly corresponds to TRBD1 (6 bases). This CDR3 has 16 amino acids. Germline CDR1 reads MGHRA; CDR2 reads YSYEKL. Trimming stripped 4 bases from V and 1 base from J, with 16 bases between. CDR3 sequence (DNA): TGCGCCAGCAGCCCGGGGAGGGGGATACGGAACACTGAAGCTTTCTTT. Translation gives CASSPGRGIRNTEAFF.

The genes are TRBV30 and TRBJ2-5; the D is unclear. The CDR3 totals 13 residues. With 3 bases removed from V and 5 bases from J, the gap between germline ends came to 13 bases. Germline values: CDR1 GTSNPN, CDR2 SVGIG (reference sequence). The DNA for the CDR3 is TGTGCCTGGAGCGTGGACCCGTCCGAGACCCAGTACTTC. It codes for CAWSVDPSETQYF.

V usage is TRBV19 and J usage is TRBJ1-4; TRBD1 matches at 10 bases. Germline values: CDR1 LNHDA, CDR2 SQIVND (reference sequence). The CDR3 contains 15 residues. V lost 0 bases to trimming and J lost 8 bases; unmatched junction nucleotides: 3. The CDR3 here is CASSIDRDRGEKLFF. As DNA, the CDR3 is TGTGCCAGTAGTATAGACCGGGACAGGGGCGAAAAACTGTTTTTT.

The chain has TRBV6-5 and TRBJ2-3; D might be TRBD1 (6 bases). The CDR3 runs 13 residues. V was cut by 5 bases and J by 4 bases, with 10 bases left in between. Germline-derived CDR1 and CDR2 are MNHEY and SVGAGI. The CDR3: CASSLDRADTQYF. The CDR3 DNA reads TGTGCCAGCAGTCTGGACAGAGCAGATACGCAGTATTTT.

The chain recombines TRBV19 with TRBJ1-5; D is unclear. This CDR3 has 15 residues. CDR1 is LNHDA and CDR2 is SQIVND in the germline V gene (reference sequence). Trimming shortened V by 3 bases and J by 1 base, and 10 bases separated the two germline ends. The CDR3 sequence: CASSIPPRSNQPQHF. The CDR3 coding sequence is TGTGCCAGTAGTATTCCCCCCAGAAGCAATCAGCCCCAGCATTTT.

This sequence joins TRBV7-9 and TRBJ2-6; D is possibly TRBD1 (6 bases). The germline V gene has CDR1 SEHNR and CDR2 FQNEAQ (reference sequence). Trimming took off 2 bases at V and 0 bases at J, with 14 bases between the two ends. This CDR3 contains 18 residues. CDR3 bases: TGTGCCAGCAGCTTACGGACAGCCGCTGACTCTGGGGCCAACGTCCTGACTTTC. It specifies CASSLRTAADSGANVLTF.

This chain joins TRBV28 and TRBJ2-3; D ambiguous. This CDR3 is built from 14 residues. The germline V gene has CDR1 MDHEN and CDR2 SYDVKM. Trimming shortened V by 5 bases and J by 2 bases, and 11 bases separated the two germline ends. The CDR3 coding sequence is TGTGCCAGCAGTGGCCGCCGCGCCACAGATACGCAGTATTTT. Translated: CASSGRRATDTQYF.

The chain joins TRBV9 to TRBJ2-3; the D gene is possibly TRBD2 (6 bases). This CDR3 spans 14 amino acids. Trimming shortened V by 4 bases and J by 4 bases, and 13 bases separated the two germline ends. Germline loops: CDR1 SGDLS, CDR2 YYNGEE. CDR3 loop: CASSPRLVPDTQYF. In nucleotides, the CDR3 is TGTGCCAGCAGCCCAAGACTAGTTCCAGATACGCAGTATTTT.

The chain is built from TRBV5-4 and TRBJ1-1, with TRBD1 matching over 10 bases. CDR3 size: 15 residues. Germline V CDR1 and CDR2: SGHNT, YYREEE (reference sequence). V shed 4 bases, J shed 1 base, and the junction held 4 bases outside the gene matches. The CDR3 spells CASSDRQGANTEAFF. DNA for the CDR3: TGTGCCAGCAGCGACCGACAGGGGGCGAACACTGAAGCTTTCTTT.